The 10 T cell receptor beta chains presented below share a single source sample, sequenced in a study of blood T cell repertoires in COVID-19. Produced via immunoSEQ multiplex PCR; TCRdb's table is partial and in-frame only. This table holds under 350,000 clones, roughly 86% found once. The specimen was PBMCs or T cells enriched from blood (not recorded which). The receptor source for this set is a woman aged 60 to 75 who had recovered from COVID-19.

CDR3 coding DNA: TGTGCCAGCAGCTTTCAGGGGCCGGAGACCCAGTACTTC. Amino acids: CASSFQGPETQYF. This chain connects TRBV7-9 to TRBJ2-5; possibly TRBD1 for D (6 bases). Between the trimmed V and J ends, which lost 3 bases and 5 bases, there was a span of 10 bases. The CDR3 runs 13 residues. CDR1 and CDR2 (germline): SEHNR, FQNEAQ (reference sequence). The complete variable domain, with remaining parts taken from reference TRBV7-9 and TRBJ2-5, reads DTGVSQNPRHKITKRGQNVTFRCDPISEHNRLYWYRQTLGQGPEFLTYFQNEAQLEKSRLLSDRFSAERPKGSFSTLEIQRTEQGDSAMYLCASSFQGPETQYFGPGTRLLVL.

Written as DNA, the CDR3 is TGTGCCAGCAGCTCGTCCGGGGGCTACGAGCAGTACTTC. This translates into CASSSSGGYEQYF. The chain joins TRBV7-2 to TRBJ2-7, with D perhaps matching TRBD2 (6 bases). The CDR3 spans 13 residues. Trimming took off 4 bases at V and 3 bases at J, with 10 bases between the two ends. The germline CDR1 and CDR2 sequences are SGHTA and FQGNSA. Complete variable domain (other parts from reference TRBV7-2 and TRBJ2-7): GAGVSQSPSNKVTEKGKDVELRCDPISGHTALYWYRQSLGQGLEFLIYFQGNSAPDKSGLPSDRFSAERTGGSVSTLTIQRTQQEDSAVYLCASSSSGGYEQYFGPGTRLTVT.

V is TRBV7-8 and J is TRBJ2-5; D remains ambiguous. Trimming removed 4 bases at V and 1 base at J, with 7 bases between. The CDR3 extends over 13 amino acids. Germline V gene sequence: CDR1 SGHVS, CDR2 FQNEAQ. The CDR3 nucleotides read TGTGCCAGCAGCTCTTTACTCCAAGAGACCCAGTACTTC. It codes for CASSSLLQETQYF.

CDR3 coding DNA: TGTGCCAGCAGTTTTGTGCGACAGGGTGAGCAGTACTTC. It yields the protein CASSFVRQGEQYF. The V gene is TRBV12-3 or TRBV12-4, the J gene TRBJ2-7; 7 bases fit TRBD1. CDR3 length equals 13 residues. Trimming took 3 bases from V and 7 from J; bases not matched to a gene: 6.

CDR3 DNA: TGTGCCAGCAGCTTCCCAGGGAGGGATTCACCCCTCCACTTT. Encoded protein: CASSFPGRDSPLHF. V and J are TRBV5-4 and TRBJ1-6; TRBD1 is a possible D gene (5 bases). Germline V gene lookup returns CDR1 SGHNT and CDR2 YYREEE (reference sequence). V was trimmed by 2 bases and J by 8 bases, leaving 11 bases between them. The CDR3 length is 14 residues.

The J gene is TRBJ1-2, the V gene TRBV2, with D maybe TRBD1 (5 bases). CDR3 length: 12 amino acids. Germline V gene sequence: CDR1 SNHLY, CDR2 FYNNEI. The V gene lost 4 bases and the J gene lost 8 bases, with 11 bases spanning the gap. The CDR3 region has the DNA TGTGCCAGCAGTGGCAGGGTTGTAGGCTACACCTTC. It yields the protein CASSGRVVGYTF.

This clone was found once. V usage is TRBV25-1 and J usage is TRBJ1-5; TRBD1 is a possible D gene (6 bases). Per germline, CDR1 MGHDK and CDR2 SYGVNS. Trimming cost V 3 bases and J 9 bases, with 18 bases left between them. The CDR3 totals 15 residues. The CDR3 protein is CASSDAGGGRGPQHF. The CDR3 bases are TGTGCCAGCAGTGATGCCGGCGGGGGCCGAGGGCCCCAGCATTTT.

The CDR3 reads CASSLGGQGDTIYF. The CDR3 bases are TGCGCCAGCAGCTTGGGGGGACAGGGCGACACCATATATTTT. V usage is TRBV5-1 and J usage is TRBJ1-3; 9 bases fit TRBD1. This CDR3 region has 14 residues. Trimming removed 0 bases from V and 8 bases from J; junction bases left unmatched: 3. Germline lookup yields CDR1 SGHRS and CDR2 YFSETQ.

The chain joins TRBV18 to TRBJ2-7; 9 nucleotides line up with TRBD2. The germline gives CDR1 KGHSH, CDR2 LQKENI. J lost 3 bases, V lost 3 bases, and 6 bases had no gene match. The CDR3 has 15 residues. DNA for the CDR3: TGTGCCAGCTCACCTTCGGCTAGCGGGGACTACGAGCAGTACTTC. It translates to CASSPSASGDYEQYF. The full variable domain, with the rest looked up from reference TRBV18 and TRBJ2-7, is NAGVMQNPRHLVRRRGQEARLRCSPMKGHSHVYWYRQLPEEGLKFMVYLQKENIIDESGMPKERFSAEFPKEGPSILRIQQVVRGDSAAYFCASSPSASGDYEQYFGPGTRLTVT.

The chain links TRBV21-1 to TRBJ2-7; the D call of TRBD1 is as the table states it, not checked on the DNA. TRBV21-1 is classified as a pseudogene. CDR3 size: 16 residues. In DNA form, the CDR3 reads TGTGCCAGCAACGGACACCTACCAAAGTATGCGTACGAGCAGTACTTC. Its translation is CASNGHLPKYAYEQYF.